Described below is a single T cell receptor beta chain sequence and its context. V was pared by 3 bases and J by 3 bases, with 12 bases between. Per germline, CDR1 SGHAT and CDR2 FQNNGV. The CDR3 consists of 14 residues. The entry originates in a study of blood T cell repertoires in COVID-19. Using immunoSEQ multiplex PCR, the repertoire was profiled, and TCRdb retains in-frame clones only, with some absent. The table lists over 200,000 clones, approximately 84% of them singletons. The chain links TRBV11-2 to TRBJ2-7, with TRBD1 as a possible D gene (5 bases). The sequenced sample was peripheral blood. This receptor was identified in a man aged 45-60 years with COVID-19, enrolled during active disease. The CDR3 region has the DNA TGTGCCAGCAGCTTTCGGCAGGGAAGCTACGAGCAGTACTTC. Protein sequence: CASSFRQGSYEQYF.